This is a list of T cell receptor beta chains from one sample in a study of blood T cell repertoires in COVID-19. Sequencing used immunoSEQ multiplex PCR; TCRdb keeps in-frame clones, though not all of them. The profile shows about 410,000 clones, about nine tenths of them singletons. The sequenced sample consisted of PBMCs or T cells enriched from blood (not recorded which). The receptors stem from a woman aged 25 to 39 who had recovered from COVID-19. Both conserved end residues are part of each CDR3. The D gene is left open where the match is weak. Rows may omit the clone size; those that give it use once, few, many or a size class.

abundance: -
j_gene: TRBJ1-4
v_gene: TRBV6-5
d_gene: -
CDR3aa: CASSSRRGQLNEKLFF
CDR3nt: TGTGCCAGCAGTTCTCGGCGTGGGCAGCTCAATGAAAAACTGTTTTTT

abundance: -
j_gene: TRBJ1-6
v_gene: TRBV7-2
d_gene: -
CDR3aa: CASSLASRAGNSPLHF
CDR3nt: TGTGCCAGCAGCTTAGCCTCCCGAGCGGGGAATTCACCCCTCCACTTT

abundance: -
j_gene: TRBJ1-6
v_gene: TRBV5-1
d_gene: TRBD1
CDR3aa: CASSLDQGVLHF
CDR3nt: TGCGCCAGCAGCTTGGACCAGGGGGTCCTCCACTTT

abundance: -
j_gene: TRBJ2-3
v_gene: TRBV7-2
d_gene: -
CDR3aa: CASSSGVGGDTQYF
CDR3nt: TGTGCCAGCAGCTCCGGGGTAGGGGGAGATACGCAGTATTTT

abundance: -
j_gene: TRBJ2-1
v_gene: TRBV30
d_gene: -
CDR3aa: CAWSQGISYNEQFF
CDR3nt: TGTGCCTGGAGTCAGGGCATCTCCTACAATGAGCAGTTCTTC

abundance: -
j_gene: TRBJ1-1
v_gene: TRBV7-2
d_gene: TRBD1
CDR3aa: CASSLYIGTAPLNTEAFF
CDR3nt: TGTGCCAGCAGCCTTTATATTGGGACAGCTCCGTTGAACACTGAAGCTTTCTTT

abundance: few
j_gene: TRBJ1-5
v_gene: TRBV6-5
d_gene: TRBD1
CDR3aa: CASSRTGGNQPQHF
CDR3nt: TGTGCCAGCAGTAGGACAGGGGGGAATCAGCCCCAGCATTTT

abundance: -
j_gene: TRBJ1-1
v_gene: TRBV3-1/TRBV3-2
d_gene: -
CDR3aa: CASSQGSSGEAFF
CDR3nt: TGTGCCAGCAGCCAGGGCTCTTCGGGGGAAGCTTTCTTT

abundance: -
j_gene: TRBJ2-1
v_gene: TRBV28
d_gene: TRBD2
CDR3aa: CASSLPLAGAQETRFF
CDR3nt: TGTGCCAGCAGTTTACCCCTAGCGGGAGCCCAAGAAACTCGGTTCTTC

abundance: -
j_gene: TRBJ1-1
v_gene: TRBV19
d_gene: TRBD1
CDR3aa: CASRTIGQGATEAFF
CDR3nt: TGTGCCAGTAGGACTATAGGACAGGGGGCCACTGAAGCTTTCTTT

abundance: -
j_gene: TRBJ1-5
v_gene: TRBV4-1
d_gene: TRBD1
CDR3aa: CASSQGDRGRDQPQHF
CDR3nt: TGCGCCAGCAGCCAAGGGGACAGGGGGAGGGATCAGCCCCAGCATTTT

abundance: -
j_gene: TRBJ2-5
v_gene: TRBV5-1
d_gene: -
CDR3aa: CASSTGHNQETQYF
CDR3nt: TGCGCCAGCAGCACAGGACACAACCAAGAGACCCAGTACTTC

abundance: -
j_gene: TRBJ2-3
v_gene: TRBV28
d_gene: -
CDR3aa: CASSSGLNTDTQYF
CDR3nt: TGTGCCAGCAGTTCTGGGCTAAACACAGATACGCAGTATTTT

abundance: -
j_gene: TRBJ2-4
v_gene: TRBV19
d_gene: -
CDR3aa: CASSRQGNIQYF
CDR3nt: TGTGCCAGTAGTCGGCAGGGAAACATTCAGTACTTC

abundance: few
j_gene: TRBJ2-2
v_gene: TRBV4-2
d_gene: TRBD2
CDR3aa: CASSQSGTSFTGELFF
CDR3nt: TGTGCCAGCAGCCAATCTGGGACTAGCTTCACCGGGGAGCTGTTTTTT

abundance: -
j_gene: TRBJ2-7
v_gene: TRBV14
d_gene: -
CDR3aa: CASSQLKLTRFHEQYF
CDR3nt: TGTGCCAGCAGCCAACTAAAATTGACTAGGTTCCACGAGCAGTACTTC

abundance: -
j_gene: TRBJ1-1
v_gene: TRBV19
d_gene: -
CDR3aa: CASSIGFGTEAFF
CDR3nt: TGTGCCAGTAGTATTGGCTTCGGGACTGAAGCTTTCTTT

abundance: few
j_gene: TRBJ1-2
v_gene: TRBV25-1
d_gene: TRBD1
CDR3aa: CASKSDRGENYGYTF
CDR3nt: TGTGCCAGCAAATCAGACAGGGGCGAAAACTATGGCTACACCTTC

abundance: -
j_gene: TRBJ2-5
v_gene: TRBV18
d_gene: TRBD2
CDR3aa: CASSPGRLAGARGETQYF
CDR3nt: TGTGCCAGCTCACCAGGCCGACTAGCGGGGGCCCGGGGAGAGACCCAGTACTTC

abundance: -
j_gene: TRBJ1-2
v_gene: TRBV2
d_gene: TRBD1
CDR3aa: CASRAMDRGNYGYTF
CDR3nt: TGTGCCAGCAGGGCAATGGACAGGGGGAACTATGGCTACACCTTC

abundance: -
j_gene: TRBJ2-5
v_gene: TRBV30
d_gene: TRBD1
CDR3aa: CAWSVTQGLGQYF
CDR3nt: TGTGCCTGGAGTGTAACACAGGGGTTGGGCCAGTACTTC

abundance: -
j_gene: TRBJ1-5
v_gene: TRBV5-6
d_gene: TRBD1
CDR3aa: CASSPGTGGNQPQHF
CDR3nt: TGTGCCAGCAGCCCGGGGACAGGGGGTAATCAGCCCCAGCATTTT

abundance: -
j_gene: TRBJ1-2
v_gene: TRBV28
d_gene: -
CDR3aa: CASRRDYGYTF
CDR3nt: TGTGCCAGCAGAAGGGACTATGGCTACACCTTT

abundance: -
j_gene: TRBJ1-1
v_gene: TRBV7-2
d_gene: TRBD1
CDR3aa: CASSFKGATTEAFF
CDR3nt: TGTGCCAGCAGCTTCAAGGGGGCGACCACTGAAGCTTTCTTT

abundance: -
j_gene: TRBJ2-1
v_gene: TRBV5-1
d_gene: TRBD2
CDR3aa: CASSLAPAGERPYNEQFF
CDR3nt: TGCGCCAGCAGCTTGGCGCCGGCGGGAGAACGCCCGTACAATGAGCAGTTCTTC

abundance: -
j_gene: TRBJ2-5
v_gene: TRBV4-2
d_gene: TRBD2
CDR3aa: CASSQAAGLAGGVTQYF
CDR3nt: TGTGCCAGCAGCCAGGCAGCGGGACTAGCGGGGGGGGTGACCCAGTACTTC

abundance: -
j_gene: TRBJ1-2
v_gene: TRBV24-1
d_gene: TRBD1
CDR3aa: CATGQDNYGYTF
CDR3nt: TGTGCCACAGGACAGGATAACTATGGCTACACCTTC

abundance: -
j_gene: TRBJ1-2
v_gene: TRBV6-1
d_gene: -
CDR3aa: CASSEAPRARDYGYTF
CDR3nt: TGTGCCAGCAGTGAAGCCCCCAGGGCCAGGGACTATGGCTACACCTTC

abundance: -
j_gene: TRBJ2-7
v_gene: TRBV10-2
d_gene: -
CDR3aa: CASSELTETYEQYF
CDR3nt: TGCGCCAGCAGTGAGCTGACAGAGACCTACGAGCAGTACTTC

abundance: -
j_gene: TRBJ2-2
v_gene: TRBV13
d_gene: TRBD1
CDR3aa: CASSKDRGYAGELFF
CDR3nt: TGTGCCAGCAGCAAAGACAGGGGGTACGCCGGGGAGCTGTTTTTT

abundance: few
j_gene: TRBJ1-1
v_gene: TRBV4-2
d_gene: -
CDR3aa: CASSQDRTRIKGAFF
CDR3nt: TGTGCCAGCAGCCAAGATCGGACACGGATCAAGGGAGCTTTCTTT

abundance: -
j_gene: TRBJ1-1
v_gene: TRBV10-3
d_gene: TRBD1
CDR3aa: CAISDLGTANTEAFF
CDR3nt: TGTGCCATCAGTGACCTTGGGACAGCGAACACTGAAGCTTTCTTT

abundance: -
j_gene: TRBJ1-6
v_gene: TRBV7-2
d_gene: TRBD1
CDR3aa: CASSLGGQSTSPLHF
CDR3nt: TGTGCCAGCAGCTTAGGGGGACAGTCAACTTCACCCCTCCACTTT

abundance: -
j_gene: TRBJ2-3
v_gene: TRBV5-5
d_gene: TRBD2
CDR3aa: CASSLIFSGGISDTQYF
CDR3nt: TGTGCCAGCAGCTTAATCTTCAGCGGGGGTATTTCGGATACGCAGTATTTT

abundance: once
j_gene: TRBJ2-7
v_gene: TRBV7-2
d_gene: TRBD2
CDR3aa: CASSLIAGGVEQYF
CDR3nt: TGTGCCAGCAGCTTAATAGCGGGAGGGGTCGAGCAGTACTTC

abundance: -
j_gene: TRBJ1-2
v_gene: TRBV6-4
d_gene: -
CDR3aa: CASSEYPQGRPNYGYTF
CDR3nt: TGTGCCAGCAGCGAATATCCACAGGGTAGACCTAACTATGGCTACACCTTC

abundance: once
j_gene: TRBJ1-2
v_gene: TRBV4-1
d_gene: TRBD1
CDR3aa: CASSRPGTGGGYTF
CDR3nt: TGCGCCAGCAGCAGACCCGGGACAGGGGGCGGCTACACCTTC

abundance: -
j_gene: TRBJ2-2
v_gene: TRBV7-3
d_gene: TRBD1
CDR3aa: CASRWDRGTGELFF
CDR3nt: TGTGCCAGCAGATGGGACAGGGGCACCGGGGAGCTGTTTTTT

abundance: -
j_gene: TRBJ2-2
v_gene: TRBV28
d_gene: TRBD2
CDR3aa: CASSLWASGSKGELFF
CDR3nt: TGTGCCAGCAGTTTATGGGCTAGCGGGAGCAAGGGGGAGCTGTTTTTT

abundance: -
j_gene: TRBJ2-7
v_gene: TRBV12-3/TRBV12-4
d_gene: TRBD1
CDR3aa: CASSRSGGAEQYF
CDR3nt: TGTGCCAGCAGTAGATCAGGGGGCGCCGAGCAGTACTTC

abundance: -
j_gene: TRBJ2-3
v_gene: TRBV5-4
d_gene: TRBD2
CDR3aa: CASSNLTAGGSTDTQYF
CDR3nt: TGTGCCAGCAGCAATCTCACAGCGGGGGGATCCACAGATACGCAGTATTTT

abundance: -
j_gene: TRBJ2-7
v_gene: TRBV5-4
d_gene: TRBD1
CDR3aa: CASSLNRGRIEQYF
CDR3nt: TGTGCCAGCAGCCTTAACAGGGGGCGTATCGAGCAGTACTTC

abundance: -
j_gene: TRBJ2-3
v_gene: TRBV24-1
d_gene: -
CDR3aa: CATTSPSTDTQYF
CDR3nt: TGTGCCACCACTTCTCCTAGCACAGATACGCAGTATTTT

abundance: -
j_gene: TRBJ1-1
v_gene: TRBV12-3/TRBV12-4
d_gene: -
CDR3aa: CASSTGYEAFF
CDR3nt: TGTGCCAGCAGTACAGGGTACGAAGCTTTCTTT

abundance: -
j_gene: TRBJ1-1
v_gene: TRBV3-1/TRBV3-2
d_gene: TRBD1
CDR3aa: CASSHRTGGTEAFF
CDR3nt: TGTGCCAGCAGCCATAGGACAGGTGGCACTGAAGCTTTCTTT

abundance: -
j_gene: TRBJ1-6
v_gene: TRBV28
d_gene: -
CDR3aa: CASSLIQRGSPLHF
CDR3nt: TGTGCCAGCAGTTTAATACAGCGGGGTTCACCCCTCCACTTT

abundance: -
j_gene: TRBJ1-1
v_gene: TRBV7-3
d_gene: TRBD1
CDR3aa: CASSLTGTGLLNTEAFF
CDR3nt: TGTGCCAGCAGCTTAACCGGGACAGGATTATTGAACACTGAAGCTTTCTTT

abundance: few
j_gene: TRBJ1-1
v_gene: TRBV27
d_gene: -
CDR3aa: CASSPPPGINTEAFF
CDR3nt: TGTGCCAGCAGTCCACCCCCCGGGATAAACACTGAAGCTTTCTTT

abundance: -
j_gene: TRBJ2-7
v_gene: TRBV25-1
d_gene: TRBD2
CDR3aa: CASSDWGLAGADEQYF
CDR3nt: TGTGCCAGCAGTGATTGGGGACTAGCGGGAGCAGACGAGCAGTACTTC

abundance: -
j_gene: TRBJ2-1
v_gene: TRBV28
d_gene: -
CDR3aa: CASSRVRGEQFF
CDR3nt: TGTGCCAGCAGCCGAGTCCGAGGCGAGCAGTTCTTC